This paragraph reports one T cell receptor (beta chain). The antigen is not known. Nominal health characterized the donors when sampled, though unrecorded immune exposures were likely. These data originate in a study of cytomegalovirus exposure and HLA in healthy donors. Across the whole study: Of the donors genotyped, several hundred in all, around 77% fell in the Caucasian-associated ancestry cluster. General observations from the study: The authors later linked a missense DCLRE1C variant to TCR beta V- and J-gene trimming. Presence/absence analyses rested on an assumption that sequencing depth was roughly uniform across donors.

V was clipped by 7 bases and J by 5 bases, with 16 bases between them. CDR1 SGHVS and CDR2 FQNEAQ come from the germline V gene. This CDR3 has 14 residues. The PCR made use of 60 Vbeta and 13 Jbeta primers. TCRdb keeps only in-frame clones here, not all; method: immunoSEQ multiplex PCR. The data contain 150,000 to 200,000 clones, 80% to 85% of them seen just once; the ten biggest clones take up about 2.2%. The gene calls are TRBV7-8 and TRBJ2-3; no clear D. This sequence was found in a young woman in good health and CMV-seronegative. What was sequenced was PBMCs. The CDR3: CASIPGDFGDTQYF. CDR3 in DNA: TGTGCCAGCATCCCGGGTGACTTCGGAGATACGCAGTATTTT.